This paragraph covers one TCR beta chain sequence. Its target is not known. Germline CDR1 is MNHEY and CDR2 is SMNVEV (reference sequence). The CDR3 runs to 17 residues. V was trimmed by 5 bases and J by 2 bases, leaving 21 bases between them. This sample is drawn from a study of STAT3 mutations in large granular lymphocyte leukemia. At the level of the study: Among longitudinally sequenced T-LGLL patients, roughly half had canonical activating STAT3 mutations detected.

Findings of the study overall: Differing intervals and regimens complicate linking therapy response to clone burden. TCR clonotype switching after therapy occurred in about 30% of the 18 patients. Some patients had dominant TCR clones larger than their STAT3 mutant burden. Every T-LGLL patient had at least one immunodominant TCRbeta clonotype.

Assay used: immunoSEQ multiplex PCR; TCRdb lists only in-frame clones, some missing. The sample has just over 15,000 clones, 80% to 95% seen once. The chain is built from TRBV27 and TRBJ1-2; tentative D call: TRBD1 (6 bases). Sequencing was done on a sample of peripheral blood mononuclear cells. The TCR comes from a woman between 50 and 59 years old with T-cell large granular lymphocyte leukemia. Some clones in this sample may be carry-over from other donors' samples. The CDR3 reads CASSPNGVGGWNYGYTF. DNA for the CDR3: TGTGCCAGCAGTCCTAATGGGGTGGGGGGCTGGAACTATGGCTACACCTTC.